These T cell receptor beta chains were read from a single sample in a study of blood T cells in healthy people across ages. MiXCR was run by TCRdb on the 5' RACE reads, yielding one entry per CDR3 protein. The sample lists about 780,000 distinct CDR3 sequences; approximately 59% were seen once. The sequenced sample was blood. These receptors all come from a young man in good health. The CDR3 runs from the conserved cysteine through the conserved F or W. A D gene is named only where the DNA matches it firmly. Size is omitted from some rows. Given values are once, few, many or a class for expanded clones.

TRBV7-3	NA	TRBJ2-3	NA	TGTGCCAGCAGCTCGACAGGCCTTTTAAGAGATACGCAGTATTTT	CASSSTGLLRDTQYF
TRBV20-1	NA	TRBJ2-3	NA	TGCAGTGCTAGTGAGGGCAGGGGCACAGATACGCAGTATTTT	CSASEGRGTDTQYF
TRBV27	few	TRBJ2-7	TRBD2	TGTGCCAGCAGTCTTAGCGGGGGGGCTGGAGAGCAGTACTTC	CASSLSGGAGEQYF
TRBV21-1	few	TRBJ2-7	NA	TGTGCCACCTCCCCTCAGGAAGACGAGCAGTACTTC	CATSPQEDEQYF
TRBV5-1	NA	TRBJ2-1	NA	TGCGCCAGCAGCTTAATTTCTGGGGATGGCGATGAGCAGTTCTTC	CASSLISGDGDEQFF
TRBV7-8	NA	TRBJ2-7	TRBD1	TGTGCCAGCATGTCCGGGACAGGTTCCTGCGAGCAGTACTTC	CASMSGTGSCEQYF
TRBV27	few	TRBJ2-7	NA	TGTGCCAGCAGACCCATCTGGAAACCCAACAACGAGCAGTACTTC	CASRPIWKPNNEQYF
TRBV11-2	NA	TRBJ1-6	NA	TGTGCCAGCAGCTCCATCGGGGGGAAACTTAATTCACCCCTCCACTTT	CASSSIGGKLNSPLHF
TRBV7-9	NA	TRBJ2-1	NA	TGTGCCAGCAGCCCCCCGGGCGGGGAGTCCTACAATGAGCAGTTCTTC	CASSPPGGESYNEQFF
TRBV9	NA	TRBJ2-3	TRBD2	TGTGCCAGCAGCGTAAGCGGGGCACTGGGGGATACGCAGTATTTT	CASSVSGALGDTQYF
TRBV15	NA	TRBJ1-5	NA	TGTGACACCAGCAGAGTAGGGATAGGTCAGCCCCAGCATTTT	CDTSRVGIGQPQHF
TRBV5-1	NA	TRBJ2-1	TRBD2	TGCGCCAGCAGCACTAATGGCCGGAGCGGGGTTGGCTCCTACAATGAGCAGTTCTTC	CASSTNGRSGVGSYNEQFF
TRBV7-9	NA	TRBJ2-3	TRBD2	TGTGCCAGCAGCCCGGGACTAGCGGGGTTGGCAGATACGCAGTATTTT	CASSPGLAGLADTQYF
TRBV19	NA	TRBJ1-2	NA	TGTGCCAATAAGAACAGGGTTGGCTACACCTTC	CANKNRVGYTF
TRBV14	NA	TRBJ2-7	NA	TGTGCCAGCAGCCAAGTTAGGGGTTCCGAGCAGTACTTC	CASSQVRGSEQYF
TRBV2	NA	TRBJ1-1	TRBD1	TGTGCCAGCAGTGAACGACAGGGGATGAGCACTGAAGCTTTCTTT	CASSERQGMSTEAFF
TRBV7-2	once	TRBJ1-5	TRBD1	TGTGCCAGCAGCCCGACAGGGAGAGAGCAGCCCCAGCATTTT	CASSPTGREQPQHF
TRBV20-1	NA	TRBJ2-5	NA	TGCAGTGCTAGAAATATTGCGGTCGCTCAAGAGACCCAGTACTTC	CSARNIAVAQETQYF
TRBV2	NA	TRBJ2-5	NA	TGTGCCAGCAGTCCCCCGACGACAGGACCGCAGTACTTC	CASSPPTTGPQYF
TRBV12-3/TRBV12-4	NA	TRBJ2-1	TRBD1	TGTGCCAGCAGGCCGGGACAGGGTAGCTCCTACAATGAGCAGTTCTTC	CASRPGQGSSYNEQFF
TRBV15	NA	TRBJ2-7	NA	TGTGCCACCAGCTCCGAAACAGGGATCGCCTACGAGCAGTACTTC	CATSSETGIAYEQYF
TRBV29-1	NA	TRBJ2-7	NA	TGCAGCGGAACACTAGGCAGGGCATATGAGCAGTACTTC	CSGTLGRAYEQYF
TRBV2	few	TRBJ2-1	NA	TGTGCCGCACTAGGTCCCACCGGGGGAAATGAGCAGTTCTTC	CAALGPTGGNEQFF
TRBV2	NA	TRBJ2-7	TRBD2	TGTGCCATCCTAGCGGGGGGGCCTCGCTACGAGCAGTACTTC	CAILAGGPRYEQYF
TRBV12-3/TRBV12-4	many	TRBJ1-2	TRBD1	TGTGCCAGCAGCCTGACAGGGGGAGATGGCTACACCTTC	CASSLTGGDGYTF
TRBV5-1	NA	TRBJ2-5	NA	TGCGCCAGCAGCCTTACGGACTCCTGGAAGTACTTC	CASSLTDSWKYF
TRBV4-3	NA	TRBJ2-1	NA	TGCGCCAGCAGCCAAGACTCTATCACTGAGCAGTTCTTC	CASSQDSITEQFF